This TCR beta chain was found in a study of blood T cell repertoires in COVID-19. The overall study: The study drew acute and convalescent COVID-19 samples from the United States, Italy and Spain.

V shed 0 bases, J shed 10 bases, and the junction held 14 bases outside the gene matches. The CDR3 spans 16 residues. Per germline, CDR1 KGHSH and CDR2 LQKENI. This study enrolled people aged about 18 to 100 from about 26 US geographic areas. Either two negative PCRs, clearance, or symptom resolution qualified Cohort 3 donors as recovered. Methods used by the authors: Using reference gene primer amplification, nucleated cell counts were estimated. Assay used: immunoSEQ multiplex PCR; TCRdb lists only in-frame clones, some missing. The DNA gave D and trimming, while V, J and clone size come from that table. In the table there are around 200,000 clones, less than 90% of which are singletons.

The chain combines TRBV18 with TRBJ1-1; 7 nucleotides align to TRBD1. The TCR sequence derives from a woman between 25 and 40 years old who had recovered from COVID-19. Sample: PBMCs or T cells enriched from blood (not recorded which). Here the CDR3 reads CASSPPTGTVKIGAFF. CDR3 nucleotides: TGTGCCAGCTCACCACCCACCGGGACAGTTAAAATCGGAGCTTTCTTT.